The source of this TCR beta chain is a study of T-cell reconstitution after alpha-beta-depleted transplantation in children. General study findings and limits: T-cell numbers and diversity, one year after transplant, stemmed largely from T cells that were newly produced.

About this clonotype: Its specificity is unknown.

Unique molecular identifiers were incorporated during preparation of the TCRbeta library. TCRdb re-called the PCR reads through MiXCR, storing one row per CDR3 protein. The sample carries about a million distinct CDR3 sequences, around 30% recorded once. The CDR3 has 14 amino acids. V was shortened by 6 bases and J by 4 bases, with 16 bases between the two germline ends. The germline V gene has CDR1 SEHNR and CDR2 FQNEAQ (reference sequence). The specimen was PBMCs, mostly from graft donor cells, collected 360 days after TCRalphabeta/CD19-depleted stem cell transplant. This sequence was found in a boy under two years old who had a stem cell transplant for SCID, so the T cells may come from the graft donor. The rearrangement uses TRBV7-9 and TRBJ2-7; D gene uncertain. The CDR3 sequence: CASSYNGLEYEQYF. The CDR3 region has the DNA TGTGCCAGCAGTTATAATGGATTGGAGTACGAGCAGTACTTC.